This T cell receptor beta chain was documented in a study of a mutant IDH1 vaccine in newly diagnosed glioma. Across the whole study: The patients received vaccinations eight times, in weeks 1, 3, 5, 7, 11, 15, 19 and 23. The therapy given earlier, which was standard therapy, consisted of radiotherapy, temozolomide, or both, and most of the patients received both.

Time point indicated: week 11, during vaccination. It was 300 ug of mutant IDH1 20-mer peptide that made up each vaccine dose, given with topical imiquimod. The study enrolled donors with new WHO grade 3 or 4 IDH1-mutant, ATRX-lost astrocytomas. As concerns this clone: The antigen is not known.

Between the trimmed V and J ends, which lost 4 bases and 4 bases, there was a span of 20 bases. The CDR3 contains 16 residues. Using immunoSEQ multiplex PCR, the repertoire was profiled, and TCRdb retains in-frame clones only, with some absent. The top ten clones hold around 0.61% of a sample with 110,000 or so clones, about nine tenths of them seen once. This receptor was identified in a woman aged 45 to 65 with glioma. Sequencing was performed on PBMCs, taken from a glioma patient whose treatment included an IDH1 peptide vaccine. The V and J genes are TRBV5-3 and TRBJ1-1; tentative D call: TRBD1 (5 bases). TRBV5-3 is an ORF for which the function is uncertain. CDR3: CARSGTGTLEGTEAFF. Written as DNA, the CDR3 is TGTGCCAGAAGCGGGACCGGGACTCTCGAGGGCACTGAAGCTTTCTTT.